This entry describes one T cell receptor (beta chain). Which antigen it targets is not known. The record has no base qualities; no much larger clone is one base away. The protocol used for the library was PCR. TCRdb names Illumina HiSeq 2500 as the instrument used. Molecular barcoding was employed in the preparation of TCR libraries, with unique molecular identifiers being used to normalize TCRbeta repertoire quantification. TCRdb reprocessing: public reads trimmed at Q25 with fastp, clones called with MiXCR, in-frame beta chains kept. Every entry covers one CDR3 protein and lists the most common genes and DNA from its rows. The sample profile shows 120,000 to 150,000 distinct CDR3 sequences; about 8.8% of them were found once. The ten largest clones take up 15% to 20% of the sample. Trimming at the junction amounts to 4 bases on V and 2 bases on J, and the germline ends lie 20 bases apart. Sequences DFQATT (CDR1) and SNEGSKA (CDR2) are obtained from the germline V gene (reference sequence). The cysteine opens and the phenylalanine closes a CDR3 of 17 amino acids. Only CDR3 DNA remains: 51 bases, in frame from the first base.

The data were taken from a study of T-cell reconstitution after alpha-beta-depleted transplantation in children (dated by TCRdb to the mid-2010s). About the full investigation: The study quantitatively tracked T-cell immune reconstitution after TCRalphabeta/CD19-depleted allogeneic hematopoietic cell transplantation in children using TCR repertoire profiling.

The sample's treatment or condition, from its label and the paper: allogeneic hematopoietic cell transplantation with graft depleted of TCRalphabeta T cells and CD19 B cells. The transplant recipients were children given TCRalphabeta/CD19-depleted allogeneic hematopoietic cell grafts. General conclusions and limits of the study: In some patients, high TCRbeta diversity at day 60 was attributed to recipient T cells and intrathymic progenitors that had survived conditioning. Over the following months the frequencies of hyperexpanded clones went down, and after one year T-cell counts and TCRbeta diversity were mostly credited to newly produced T cells. About two months after transplant, the apparently early recovery of alphabetaT-cell counts reportedly depended on just several hundred clones that had expanded rapidly and came from non-depleted graft cells.

In this chain, TRBV20-1 is recombined with TRBJ2-2; the D gene cannot be named for sure. The sequenced sample was PBMCs, mostly from graft donor cells, obtained 180 days after TCRalphabeta/CD19-depleted stem cell transplant. The sequence derives from a female patient aged 2-9 years who had a stem cell transplant for congenital amegakaryocytic thrombocytopenia, so the T cells may come from the graft donor. The CDR3 reads CSATSMSKVHNTGELFF. The DNA is TGCAGTGCTACCAGCATGTCGAAAGTCCACAACACCGGGGAGCTGTTTTTT.